Listed here are 18 T cell receptor beta chains from one sample, sequenced in a study of cytomegalovirus exposure and HLA in healthy donors. Here immunoSEQ multiplex PCR was the method, and the copy in TCRdb shows in-frame clones only, minus some. The sample lists more than 45,000 clones, roughly 94% occurring once. Sequences were obtained from PBMCs. These receptor sequences come from a man aged 18 to 29 in good health and CMV-seronegative.

The chain couples TRBV30 to TRBJ2-3, with 10 nucleotides matching TRBD1. This CDR3 has 15 residues. The V segment lost 4 bases and the J segment 3 bases; nucleotides outside the gene matches: 7. Germline lookup yields CDR1 GTSNPN and CDR2 SVGIG (reference sequence). The CDR3 DNA sequence: TGTGCCTGGACCAGACAGGGGGCTGGGACAGATACGCAGTATTTT. Its protein product is CAWTRQGAGTDTQYF.

This CDR3 reads CASSLGVSVYEQYF. CDR3 bases: TGTGCCAGCAGCTTAGGGGTTAGCGTCTACGAGCAGTACTTC. The chain is built from TRBV7-8 and TRBJ2-7, with D possibly TRBD2 on 5 matching bases. V was cut by 1 base and J by 3 bases, with 10 bases left in between. Germline V gene sequence: CDR1 SGHVS, CDR2 FQNEAQ. The CDR3 contains 14 residues. Using reference TRBV7-8 and TRBJ2-7 for the parts outside the CDR3, the full variable domain is GAGVSQSPRYKVAKRGQDVALRCDPISGHVSLFWYQQALGQGPEFLTYFQNEAQLDKSGLPSDRFFAERPEGSVSTLKIQRTQQEDSAVYLCASSLGVSVYEQYFGPGTRLTVT.

CDR3 DNA: TGTGCCAGCAGAGAGGGTTTGGGGGCCAACGTCCTGACTTTC. It specifies CASREGLGANVLTF. The chain joins TRBV6-4 to TRBJ2-6; D is possibly TRBD2 (5 bases). Germline CDR1 reads MRHNA; CDR2 reads SNTAGT. The CDR3 has 14 residues. V was clipped by 6 bases and J by 4 bases, with 10 bases between them.

This chain joins TRBV5-1 and TRBJ1-1; 7 bases are shared with TRBD1. Germline V CDR1 and CDR2: SGHRS, YFSETQ. The CDR3 has 14 amino acids. V trimming: 4 bases; J trimming: 1 base; junction bases outside the gene matches: 4. CDR3 sequence reads: CASSAQGGNTEAFF. DNA for the CDR3: TGCGCCAGCAGCGCCCAGGGGGGGAACACTGAAGCTTTCTTT.

V is TRBV7-9 and J is TRBJ1-1, with TRBD1 matching 8 bases. Trimming cost V 5 bases and J 10 bases; bases outside gene matches: 3. Looked up from germline, CDR1 is SEHNR and CDR2 is FQNEAQ (reference sequence). The length of the CDR3 is 11 residues. CDR3 in amino acids: CASSLGTGAFF. CDR3 DNA: TGTGCCAGCAGCCTCGGGACAGGAGCTTTCTTT.

This clone was found once. The rearrangement uses TRBV28 and TRBJ2-2, with 7 positions matching TRBD1. This CDR3 comprises 14 residues. Germline V gene data show CDR1 as MDHEN and CDR2 as SYDVKM. V dropped 7 bases and J dropped 6; count of bases not matched to a gene: 8. The CDR3 here is CASIDREWAGELFF. In DNA form, the CDR3 reads TGTGCCAGCATAGACAGGGAGTGGGCCGGGGAGCTGTTTTTT.

This clone was detected only once. The rearrangement uses TRBV14 and TRBJ1-5; D unclear. The germline CDR1 and CDR2 sequences are SGHDN and FVKESK. The CDR3 contains 15 residues. Trimming cost V 0 bases and J 5 bases, with 11 bases left between them. This CDR3 is CASSQDPSGDQPQHF. For the CDR3, the DNA is TGTGCCAGCAGCCAAGATCCTTCAGGCGATCAGCCCCAGCATTTT.

The rearrangement uses TRBV30 and TRBJ1-5, with a possible D match to TRBD1 (5 bases). CDR1 and CDR2 from the germline V gene are GTSNPN and SVGIG (reference sequence). The CDR3 covers 13 residues. V dropped 5 bases and J dropped 4 bases, with 12 bases sitting between them. CDR3 loop: CAWSGGGNQPQHF. The CDR3 region has the DNA TGTGCCTGGTCTGGGGGGGGAAATCAGCCCCAGCATTTT.

V gene TRBV4-2 combines with J gene TRBJ2-5, with TRBD2 matching over 11 bases. This CDR3 is built from 16 residues. V gave up 4 bases and J gave up 3 bases; unmatched junction bases: 7. Germline lookup yields CDR1 LGHNA and CDR2 YNFKEQ. CDR3 amino acids: CASSRRLAGTEETQYF. CDR3 bases: TGTGCCAGCAGCCGGAGACTAGCGGGGACCGAAGAGACCCAGTACTTC.

The chain is built from TRBV10-3 and TRBJ1-5; 9 bases fit TRBD1. The CDR3 runs 13 residues. From germline, CDR1 is ENHRY and CDR2 SYGVKD. Trimming cost V 10 bases and J 6 bases; bases outside gene matches: 7. The CDR3 region has the DNA TGTGCCACCAGGACAGGGGAGGCTCAGCCCCAGCATTTT. It encodes CATRTGEAQPQHF.

The chain links TRBV12-5 to TRBJ1-4, with 7 nucleotides matching TRBD1. The trim removed 5 bases at V and 5 bases at J, leaving 8 bases unmatched. The CDR3 totals 15 residues. Germline CDR1 is LGHNT and CDR2 is FRNRAP. Here the CDR3 DNA reads TGTGCTAGTGGTCGGACAGACAGGGAGAATGAAAAACTGTTTTTT. Encoded protein: CASGRTDRENEKLFF.

The chain links TRBV5-1 to TRBJ1-2; 7 bases fit TRBD1. Unmatched junction bases numbered 4, after V lost 2 bases and J lost 6 bases. CDR1 is SGHRS, CDR2 YFSETQ, per germline. This CDR3 has 13 residues. The CDR3 DNA follows: TGCGCCAGCAGCTTCTTAGGGGGCGATGGCTACACCTTC. Protein: CASSFLGGDGYTF.

The J gene is TRBJ2-7, the V gene TRBV7-2, with D unclear. CDR1 is SGHTA and CDR2 is FQGNSA in the germline V gene. V was trimmed by 3 bases and J by 1 base, leaving 7 bases between them. CDR3 length equals 13 residues. Here the CDR3 DNA reads TGTGCCAGCAGCTTTACTCCTTCCTACGAGCAGTACTTC. Its translation: CASSFTPSYEQYF.

This sequence joins TRBV7-9 and TRBJ2-1; 9 nucleotides match TRBD2. V lost 1 base to trimming and J lost 7 bases; unmatched junction nucleotides: 8. The CDR3 is 16 residues long. Germline CDR1 is SEHNR and CDR2 is FQNEAQ (reference sequence). The chain's CDR3 is CASSLGIGGRGNEQFF. CDR3 nucleotide sequence: TGTGCCAGCAGCTTAGGGATAGGCGGGAGGGGGAATGAGCAGTTCTTC.

The chain is built from TRBV2 and TRBJ2-5, with 11 bases matching TRBD2. Germline V gene data show CDR1 as SNHLY and CDR2 as FYNNEI. This CDR3 spans 16 amino acids. The J segment lost 4 bases and the V segment lost 6 bases, leaving 10 bases of the junction unmatched. CDR3 sequence (DNA): TGTGCCAGCAGGGGAAAACTAGCGGGAGTTCGAGAGACCCAGTACTTC. This translates into CASRGKLAGVRETQYF.

The chain has TRBV13 and TRBJ2-7; 11 bases line up with TRBD2. V lost 4 bases, J lost 3 bases, and 11 bases stayed unmatched. The CDR3 consists of 17 residues. Germline CDR1 and CDR2: PRHDT and FYEKMQ (reference sequence). CDR3 loop: CASSYHPTSGAFYEQYF. The CDR3 region has the DNA TGTGCCAGCAGCTACCACCCGACTAGCGGGGCCTTCTACGAGCAGTACTTC.

This clone showed up just a few times. The CDR3 bases are TGTGCCAGCGACACGGGACAGGGCAACAATGAGCAGTTCTTC. Its translation is CASDTGQGNNEQFF. The chain is built from TRBV6-1 and TRBJ2-1, with 9 bases matching TRBD1. Germline CDR1 is MNHNS and CDR2 is SASEGT. The CDR3 consists of 14 residues. The J segment lost 5 bases and the V segment lost 8 bases, leaving 7 bases of the junction unmatched.

V usage is TRBV7-9 and J usage is TRBJ1-1; no firm D call. Trimming left V 1 base short and J 5 bases short, with 14 bases between. Looked up from germline, CDR1 is SEHNR and CDR2 is FQNEAQ (reference sequence). The CDR3 has 15 amino acids. In DNA, the CDR3 is TGTGCCAGCAGCTTAGTAACGGTTTATGAGACTGAAGCTTTCTTT. As protein: CASSLVTVYETEAFF.